This T cell receptor (beta chain) was sequenced during a study of vaccination effects on CD4 cells after COVID-19. Note on this clone: The antigen is not known.

CDR1 and CDR2 (germline): SGHRS, YFSETQ. Trimming removed 6 bases at V and 1 base at J, with 11 bases between. This CDR3 region has 13 residues. Peptide-pool stimulation followed by sequencing identified expanded antigen-specific CD4+ clonotypes in the ViraFEST assay. After more than 9 days in culture, the CD4+ T cells were isolated. All participants had two doses of either the BNT162b2 or mRNA-1273 vaccine. Repertoires were generated with immunoSEQ multiplex PCR, while TCRdb's copy carries only in-frame clones and drops some. Of approximately 29,000 clones listed, more than 60% were seen once; the top ten hold 10% to 13%.

This receptor was identified in a human donor who received a COVID-19 vaccine. The J gene is TRBJ2-7, the V gene TRBV5-1, with D perhaps matching TRBD1 (5 bases). Sequences were derived from CD4+ T cells from PBMCs cultured with HCoV-NL63 spike peptides, sampled after COVID-19 vaccination. The CDR3 here is CASKGDRSYEQYF. CDR3 nucleotides: TGCGCCAGCAAAGGGGATAGATCCTACGAGCAGTACTTC.